The 7 T cell receptor beta chains below all came from one sample that was sequenced in a study of blood T cell repertoires in COVID-19. The assay was immunoSEQ multiplex PCR, and TCRdb's table has in-frame clones only and misses some. Altogether approximately 75,000 clones are present, roughly 90% being singletons, with the ten largest covering over 6%. Material: peripheral blood. The receptors derive from a man older than 75 with COVID-19, enrolled during active disease.

The chain couples TRBV5-1 to TRBJ2-5, with D tentatively TRBD2 (5 bases). Germline V gene lookup returns CDR1 SGHRS and CDR2 YFSETQ. This CDR3 is built from 16 residues. Deletions cut 0 bases from V and 1 base from J, with 13 bases between. CDR3 nucleotide sequence: TGCGCCAGCAGCTTGGGCTCCCCTAGCAGCCAAGAGACCCAGTACTTC. Translated, it gives CASSLGSPSSQETQYF.

This clone was counted only a few times. The gene calls are TRBV5-1 and TRBJ2-4; 7 bases line up with TRBD1. V shed 0 bases, J shed 5 bases, and the junction held 2 bases outside the gene matches. CDR3 size: 14 residues. Germline-derived CDR1 and CDR2 are SGHRS and YFSETQ. This CDR3 is CASSLGQGENIQYF. The DNA of the CDR3 is TGCGCCAGCAGCTTGGGACAGGGAGAAAACATTCAGTACTTC.

The chain links TRBV14 to TRBJ1-2, with TRBD1 identical over 7 bases. V was pared by 3 bases and J by 4 bases, with 5 bases of the junction left unmatched. The CDR3 sequence is 14 residues long. The germline V gene has CDR1 SGHDN and CDR2 FVKESK. For the CDR3, the DNA is TGTGCCAGCAGCCAGTCACAGGGGATCTATGGCTACACCTTC. Translated: CASSQSQGIYGYTF.

This CDR3 reads CASSFNRGRVLYF. CDR3 in DNA: TGTGCCAGCAGCTTTAACAGGGGGCGCGTCTTGTACTTC. The chain carries TRBV7-2 and TRBJ2-5, with 9 bases lining up with TRBD1. The trim removed 3 bases at V and 13 bases at J, leaving 9 bases unmatched. The germline gives CDR1 SGHTA, CDR2 FQGNSA. This CDR3 region has 13 residues.

The chain links TRBV29-1 to TRBJ1-1, with no clear D. V was cut by 2 bases and J by 0 bases, with 4 bases left in between. This CDR3 comprises 12 residues. The germline V gene encodes CDR1 SQVTM and CDR2 ANQGSEA. The CDR3 DNA is TGCAGCGTTGAAAATATGAACACTGAAGCTTTCTTT. The encoded protein is CSVENMNTEAFF. The entire variable domain, with the rest obtained from reference TRBV29-1 and TRBJ1-1, is as follows: SAVISQKPSRDICQRGTSLTIQCQVDSQVTMMFWYRQQPGQSLTLIATANQGSEATYESGFVIDKFPISRPNLTFSTLTVSNMSPEDSSIYLCSVENMNTEAFFGQGTRLTVV.

The chain's CDR3 is CASSLTGRKTQYF. The CDR3 DNA follows: TGTGCCAGCAGTTTAACAGGGCGAAAGACCCAGTACTTC. This chain links TRBV12-3 or TRBV12-4 with TRBJ2-5; possibly TRBD1 for D (6 bases). V was pared by 2 bases and J by 6 bases, with 10 bases between. This CDR3 contains 13 residues.

The V and J genes are TRBV18 and TRBJ2-2, with 7 bases identical to TRBD1. Germline V lookup: CDR1 KGHSH, CDR2 LQKENI. The CDR3 is made up of 16 amino acids. With V trimmed by 4 bases and J by 1 base, 6 bases remained unmatched. CDR3 coding DNA: TGTGCCAGCTCACGGGACAGCTCCAAGAACACCGGGGAGCTGTTTTTT. This sequence encodes CASSRDSSKNTGELFF.